These T cell receptor beta chains were read from a single sample in a study of T cells in Graves' hyperthyroidism and ophthalmopathy. MiXCR, applied by TCRdb to the multiplex PCR reads, yields one record per CDR3 protein. This repertoire shows a few hundred thousand distinct CDR3 sequences, more than 12% found once; its top ten account for approximately 32%. The specimen sequenced was blood. These receptors were taken from a woman between 25 and 40 years old with Graves' hyperthyroidism. Each CDR3 is given with its conserved first and last residue. The order of the fields is clone size, J gene, V gene, D gene, CDR3 DNA, CDR3 protein. A D gene is named only where the DNA matches it firmly. For some rows the clone size is stated as once, few or many, or as a class when expanded; others skip it.

-,TRBJ2-5,TRBV7-7,-,TGTGCCAGCAGCCTTGGACAGCGGTCAGAGACCCAGTACTTC,CASSLGQRSETQYF
many,TRBJ2-7,TRBV2,-,TGTGCCAGCAGTGGTCACTACGAGCAGTACTTC,CASSGHYEQYF
few,TRBJ2-1,TRBV5-1,TRBD1,TGCGCCAGCAGTAAACAGGGGACAGGGGTAAATGAGCAGTTCTTC,CASSKQGTGVNEQFF
few,TRBJ2-5,TRBV5-1,TRBD1,TGCGCCAGCAGCTTGGCACGGACAGGGGGGAGAAGAGAGACCCAGTACTTC,CASSLARTGGRRETQYF
many,TRBJ1-5,TRBV28,TRBD1,TGTGCCAGCAGTCTGCCCGGGACAGGGTTTCGCAATCAGCCCCAGCATTTT,CASSLPGTGFRNQPQHF
-,TRBJ2-4,TRBV7-2,-,TGTGCCAGCAGCCTCATTAGCAGCCTAGCCAAAAACATTCAGTACTTC,CASSLISSLAKNIQYF
many,TRBJ2-2,TRBV11-2,-,TGTGCCAGCAGCTTTTTTATCAGGAACACCGGGGAGCTGTTTTTT,CASSFFIRNTGELFF
-,TRBJ2-7,TRBV19,TRBD1,TGTGCCACCTGGCCGGGACAGGGAGCCGGCGAGCAGTACTTC,CATWPGQGAGEQYF
few,TRBJ2-1,TRBV5-1,-,TGCGCCAGCAGCTCGGAGAATGGGAATGAGCAGTTCTTC,CASSSENGNEQFF
many,TRBJ2-7,TRBV9,TRBD2,TGTGCCAGCAGCACCGGGACTAGCGGGAGCCTCGAGCAGTACTTC,CASSTGTSGSLEQYF
many,TRBJ2-3,TRBV6-5,-,TGTGCCAGCAGTTACTCGACATATAGCACAGATACGCAGTATTTT,CASSYSTYSTDTQYF
many,TRBJ2-7,TRBV2,-,TGTGCCAGCAGTGGACGCCGGGACATTCTCTCCTACGAGCAGTACTTC,CASSGRRDILSYEQYF
many,TRBJ2-7,TRBV6-1,-,TGTGCCAGCATTAGGACCCACGGGTACGAGCAGTACTTC,CASIRTHGYEQYF
-,TRBJ2-2,TRBV9,TRBD1,TGTGCCAGCAGCCTGAGGACAGGGAACACCGGGGAGCTGGTTTTT,CASSLRTGNTGELVF
few,TRBJ2-3,TRBV13,-,TGTGCCAGCAGCTTGACCCCGGGCGGACCACGCACAGATACGCAGTATTTT,CASSLTPGGPRTDTQYF
-,TRBJ1-1,TRBV30,TRBD1,TGTGCCTGGTTCACCAGGGGGGGGACTGAAGCTTTCTTT,CAWFTRGGTEAFF
-,TRBJ1-2,TRBV28,-,TGTGCCAGCAGCGACCCGGGGCGCGGCTACACCTTC,CASSDPGRGYTF
-,TRBJ2-3,TRBV6-1,TRBD2,TGTGCCAGCAGTGATGGGACTAGCGGGAGATGGGGCACAGATACGCAGTATTTT,CASSDGTSGRWGTDTQYF
many,TRBJ2-6,TRBV6-1,-,TGTGCCAGCAGGTCCTGGCAATCTGGGGCCAACGTCCTGACTTTC,CASRSWQSGANVLTF
many,TRBJ2-7,TRBV5-1,-,TGCGCCAGCAGCTTCGGGACGGATACCTACGAGCAGTACTTC,CASSFGTDTYEQYF
once,TRBJ2-7,TRBV5-1,-,TGCGCCAGCAGCTTGGGGACAGCTCCGAGCGAGCAGTACTTC,CASSLGTAPSEQYF
-,TRBJ2-3,TRBV9,TRBD1,TGTGCCAGCACCCTCGGGACAGCCTCAAGGGTGAGCACAGATACGCAGTATTTT,CASTLGTASRVSTDTQYF
many,TRBJ2-1,TRBV28,TRBD2,TGTGCCAGCAGTTCCTCCCAACTAGCGGAGATCTACAATGAGCAGTTCTTC,CASSSSQLAEIYNEQFF
few,TRBJ2-7,TRBV2,-,TGTGCCAGCAGTGAGATCAACCACGAGCAGTACTTC,CASSEINHEQYF
few,TRBJ1-6,TRBV18,-,TGTGCCAGCTCACCCCGGAATAATTCACCCCTCCACTTT,CASSPRNNSPLHF
many,TRBJ2-7,TRBV18,TRBD2,TGTGCCAGCTCACCACCGCTCGGACTAGCGGGTTCCACCTACGAGCAGTACTTC,CASSPPLGLAGSTYEQYF
many,TRBJ2-7,TRBV3-1,TRBD2,TGTGCCAGCAGCCAAGGGGCTAGCGGGGGTGTAGAGCAGTACTTC,CASSQGASGGVEQYF
few,TRBJ1-2,TRBV14,-,TGTGCCAGCAGCCAAGGTCCCCTTGGCTATGGCTACACCTTC,CASSQGPLGYGYTF
-,TRBJ1-5,TRBV3-1,TRBD1,TGTGCCAGCAGCCAAGGGACAGGGTTTCAGCCCCAGCATTTT,CASSQGTGFQPQHF
many,TRBJ2-2,TRBV18,-,TGTGCCAGCTCGCCACACAGGCCAGAATCCGGGGAGCTGTTTTTT,CASSPHRPESGELFF
many,TRBJ1-2,TRBV11-2,TRBD1,TGTGCCAGCAGTTTTCACGGACAGGGCTCGTATGGCTACACCTTC,CASSFHGQGSYGYTF
many,TRBJ2-7,TRBV18,-,TGTGCCAGCTCACCCATTACGGATTACGAGCAGTACTTC,CASSPITDYEQYF
many,TRBJ2-3,TRBV28,TRBD2,TGTGCCAGCAGCCAAGTCGGGGGGTCGGATACGCAGTATTTT,CASSQVGGSDTQYF
many,TRBJ2-3,TRBV7-2,-,TGTGCCAGCAGCTTCGTTGCAACTGAAGGGTCAGATACGCAGTATTTT,CASSFVATEGSDTQYF
few,TRBJ2-2,TRBV7-2,TRBD2,TGTGCCGAAGCACTAGCGGGAAACACCGGGGAGCTGTTTTTT,CAEALAGNTGELFF
few,TRBJ2-1,TRBV19,-,TGTGCCACGGGGCGGGCAGCCTCCTCCTACAATGAGCAGTTCTTC,CATGRAASSYNEQFF
few,TRBJ1-2,TRBV5-1,TRBD1,TGCGCCAGCAGGTCTTCCGGGACAGGGGTAGACTATGGCTACACCTTC,CASRSSGTGVDYGYTF
many,TRBJ2-3,TRBV29-1,-,TGCAGCGTTGAAGAAGGGGGGATCGGGGGCACAGATACGCAGTATTTT,CSVEEGGIGGTDTQYF
many,TRBJ1-1,TRBV20-1,-,TGCAGTGCTAAAATACGGACAGTCCGTCGAACTGAAGCTTTCTTT,CSAKIRTVRRTEAFF
many,TRBJ2-7,TRBV27,-,TGTGCCATCAGGAGAGTGGGCGGCTCCTACGAGCAGTACTTC,CAIRRVGGSYEQYF
many,TRBJ1-2,TRBV3-1,-,TGTGCCAGCAGCCGAGAGGGGACTAACTATGGCTACACCTTC,CASSREGTNYGYTF
many,TRBJ2-1,TRBV11-2,TRBD2,TGTGCCAGCAGCTTGGGGACTAGCGGGAGTTACAATGAGCAGTTCTTC,CASSLGTSGSYNEQFF
many,TRBJ1-1,TRBV2,TRBD1,TGTGCCAGCAGCGGACAGGCGAACACTGAAGCTTTCTTT,CASSGQANTEAFF
few,TRBJ2-1,TRBV24-1,TRBD2,TGTGCCACCAGTGATCGGGACTATCCCTCCTACAATGAGCAGTTCTTC,CATSDRDYPSYNEQFF
once,TRBJ2-5,TRBV5-4,TRBD1,TGTGCCAGCAGCCCCAGTCCGGGACAGGGGGCGCCCCGAGAGACCCAGTACTTC,CASSPSPGQGAPRETQYF
many,TRBJ2-1,TRBV5-1,TRBD2,TGCGCCAGCAGCTTGGGTCCGGGACTAGCGGAAAATGAGCAGTTCTTC,CASSLGPGLAENEQFF
-,TRBJ1-1,TRBV20-1,TRBD1,TGCAGTGCTAGAGTCAACAGGGGGAACACTGAAGCTTTCTTT,CSARVNRGNTEAFF
many,TRBJ2-7,TRBV3-1,-,TGTGCCAGCAGCCAAGGGTCTGGGAGGGGGGGTTACGAGCAGTACTTC,CASSQGSGRGGYEQYF
many,TRBJ2-3,TRBV28,TRBD1,TGTGCCAGCAGTCTTACCGGGACAGGACTCACAGATACGCAGTATTTT,CASSLTGTGLTDTQYF
many,TRBJ2-3,TRBV7-9,-,TGTGCCAGCAGCTTAGCGACAGGAAAGGATACGCAGTATTTT,CASSLATGKDTQYF
-,TRBJ2-1,TRBV3-1,TRBD2,TGTGCCAGCAGTCGGACTAGCGATCTTTTAAAGTTCTTC,CASSRTSDLLKFF
-,TRBJ2-7,TRBV19,-,TGTGCCAGTAGTAGGACGGCTACATCCTACGAGCAGTACTTC,CASSRTATSYEQYF
-,TRBJ1-4,TRBV3-1,TRBD1,TGTGCCAGCAGCCGGACAGGGACCGGTGAAAAACTGTTTTTT,CASSRTGTGEKLFF
many,TRBJ2-7,TRBV28,-,TGTGCCAGCAGTTCAGGCTACTCAGCGCCCTACGAGCAGTACTTC,CASSSGYSAPYEQYF
-,TRBJ1-2,TRBV3-1,-,TGTGCCAGCAGCCAAGATCTACAGGGACTTGGCTACACCTTC,CASSQDLQGLGYTF